This note documents a single T cell receptor (beta chain) sequence. Its antigen is not known. This sample is part of a study of T cells in Graves' hyperthyroidism and ophthalmopathy. Findings of the study overall: Peripheral blood also featured most of the thyroid clonotypes expanded above 0.001.

Reasons for excluding patients were uncontrolled infection, other autoimmune disease, pregnancy or lactation. Diagnosis relied on clinical symptoms, serum thyroxine and TRAb, thyroid ultrasound and orbital computed tomography. Isolation of PBMCs was performed on around 9.4 ml fresh peripheral blood. The CDR3 has 15 residues. The V segment lost 7 bases and the J segment 6 bases; nucleotides outside the gene matches: 11. Germline CDR1 reads MGHDK; CDR2 reads SYGVNS. TCR beta CDR3 sequences were amplified from RNA transcripts. Researchers ran a first-round RT-PCR on the TCR CDR3 using the HTBI primer set. TCRdb processed the multiplex PCR reads anew with MiXCR; each CDR3 protein has one entry. This table has about 350,000 distinct CDR3 sequences, roughly 14% appearing once.

This TCR came from a woman in her twenties or thirties with Graves' hyperthyroidism. The chain links TRBV25-1 to TRBJ1-4; 7 bases are a match to TRBD1. Specimen: blood. CDR3 loop: CASTPAFGQDEKLFF. For the CDR3, the DNA is TGTGCCAGCACCCCCGCCTTTGGACAGGATGAAAAACTGTTTTTT.